The clone carrying this T cell receptor (beta chain) was observed a handful of times. Its target is not known. Trimming stripped 0 bases from V and 1 base from J, with 8 bases between. Germline V gene sequence: CDR1 SGDLS, CDR2 YYNGEE. This CDR3 contains 15 residues. As the method for making TCR beta libraries, quantitative 5'-RACE with molecular barcodes was used. One entry per CDR3 protein results from TCRdb running MiXCR on the 5' RACE reads. The data contain hundreds of thousands of distinct CDR3 sequences, around 20% of them singletons. The sample is drawn from a study of CD8 T cells in ankylosing spondylitis. The study, taken as a whole, reports: In reactive arthritis synovial fluid and blood, some motif variants had been reported before. For ankylosing spondylitis blood, a TCR beta motif of under ten highly homologous variants appeared characteristic. Disease-linked clones, CD8+, were relatively rare in peripheral blood.

Source material: blood, either unsorted or a sorted T cell fraction (not recorded which). The source is a male donor with ankylosing spondylitis. The genes are TRBV9 and TRBJ1-5, with TRBD1 as a possible D gene (5 bases). This CDR3 is CASSVGDRSNQPQHF. Written as DNA, the CDR3 is TGTGCCAGCAGCGTAGGCGACAGAAGCAATCAGCCCCAGCATTTT.